This T cell receptor (beta chain) was identified during a study of cytomegalovirus exposure and HLA in healthy donors. Points on this clone: Its cognate antigen is unknown.

13 Jbeta primers and 60 Vbeta primers were used for the PCR. Only in-frame clones appear in the TCRdb table, and some are missing; sequencing was by immunoSEQ multiplex PCR. The repertoire holds around 150,000 clones, with 75% to 90% as singletons. Notes on the study in general: Earlier findings revealed that most TCR beta V segments proved productive either about 87% or about 30% of the time. Later, TCR association rates were found to vary by HLA locus, highest for DRB1 and lowest for HLA-C.

Germline V lookup: CDR1 MNHEY, CDR2 SVGAGI. This CDR3 has 13 amino acids. V lost 6 bases, J lost 7 bases, and 7 bases stayed unmatched. This clonotype was obtained from a man aged 30-40 years in good health and CMV-seronegative. The V and J genes are TRBV6-5 and TRBJ1-2, with 8 bases aligning to TRBD1. Sequencing was carried out using PBMCs. The CDR3 protein is CASRPDRVAGYTF. The CDR3 nucleotides read TGTGCCAGCAGGCCGGACAGGGTCGCTGGCTACACCTTC.